This T cell receptor (beta chain) originates from a study of tumor and adjacent non-tumor tissue in lung cancer. Between the trimmed V and J ends, which lost 4 bases and 1 base, there was a span of 11 bases. The CDR3 has 13 residues. CDR1 is GTSNPN and CDR2 is SVGIG in the germline V gene (reference sequence). Three rounds of nested PCR, following a modified ARM-PCR protocol, produced the TCRbeta library. TCRdb reprocessed the multiplex PCR reads via MiXCR and lists one record per CDR3 protein. This table has over 110,000 distinct CDR3 sequences, 60% to 70% appearing once. The template was RNA from unsorted bulk tissue.

The chain uses TRBV30 and TRBJ2-7, with TRBD1 as a possible D gene (5 bases). Sequenced material: lung tumor tissue. The sequence came from a man aged 55 to 70 with small cell lung cancer. The CDR3 loop is CAWIRPGSYEQYV. The DNA of the CDR3 is TGTGCCTGGATTCGGCCAGGGTCCTACGAGCAGTACGTC.